The 28 T cell receptor beta chains below were found in one sample sequenced in a study of cytomegalovirus exposure and HLA in healthy donors. Both 60 Vbeta primers and 13 Jbeta primers went into the PCR. Here immunoSEQ multiplex PCR was the method, and the copy in TCRdb shows in-frame clones only, minus some. The table lists fewer than 85,000 clones, 75% to 80% of them singletons, with roughly 3.5% in the top ten. Material for sequencing was PBMCs. These receptors all come from a man aged 40-55 years in good health and CMV-seronegative.

The table lists this clone with a few counts. The rearrangement uses TRBV7-2 and TRBJ1-4; possibly TRBD1 for D (6 bases). Germline V gene data show CDR1 as SGHTA and CDR2 as FQGNSA. The CDR3 runs to 16 residues. V lost 5 bases, J lost 8 bases, and 21 bases lay in between. The CDR3 DNA reads as TGTGCCAGCAGCCTGGTTGGATTGGGGGCGTGGGAAAAACTGTTTTTT. Protein product: CASSLVGLGAWEKLFF. The whole variable domain, remainder taken from reference TRBV7-2 and TRBJ1-4, is GAGVSQSPSNKVTEKGKDVELRCDPISGHTALYWYRQSLGQGLEFLIYFQGNSAPDKSGLPSDRFSAERTGGSVSTLTIQRTQQEDSAVYLCASSLVGLGAWEKLFFGSGTQLSVL.

This chain joins TRBV7-2 and TRBJ1-5, with no clear D. Trimming stripped 5 bases from V and 2 bases from J, with 13 bases between. Germline V CDR1 and CDR2: SGHTA, FQGNSA. The CDR3 is 15 amino acids. The CDR3 sequence is CASSLVGRGNQPQHF. Here the CDR3 DNA reads TGTGCCAGCAGCCTTGTGGGGAGAGGCAATCAGCCCCAGCATTTT.

Worth noting for this clone: In the same sample, other DNA sequences code for this CDR3. V gene TRBV6-5 combines with J gene TRBJ2-7; TRBD2 agrees at 9 bases. CDR1 and CDR2 from the germline V gene are MNHEY and SVGAGI. V lost 5 bases, J lost 3 bases, and 5 bases stayed unmatched. This CDR3 comprises 14 residues. CDR3 in amino acids: CASSLGLANYEQYF. The CDR3, as DNA: TGTGCCAGCAGTCTGGGACTAGCTAACTACGAGCAGTACTTC.

This clone was seen more than once but under ten times. The chain employs TRBV21-1 and TRBJ1-1; the listed D gene, TRBD1, was not tested against the DNA. TRBV21-1 is tagged as a pseudogene. The length of the CDR3 is 12 residues. The CDR3, as DNA: TGTGCCAGCGTTACAGGGGTGGCTGAAGCTTTCTTT. This translates into CASVTGVAEAFF.

V usage is TRBV15 and J usage is TRBJ2-2; 7 nucleotides align to TRBD1. CDR3 length: 14 amino acids. With 8 bases clipped from V and 4 bases from J, the junction kept 7 bases outside the gene matches. Germline CDR1 LNHNV, CDR2 YYDKDF (reference sequence). Here the CDR3 reads CATSETGTTGELFF. The DNA for the CDR3 is TGTGCCACCTCCGAGACAGGGACCACCGGGGAGCTGTTTTTT.

J is TRBJ1-4 and V is TRBV9; D is uncertain. There are 15 residues in the CDR3. V shed 0 bases and J shed 4 bases, with 10 bases lying between them. Looked up from germline, CDR1 is SGDLS and CDR2 is YYNGEE. The CDR3 loop reads CASSVGGEGNEKLFF. The CDR3, as DNA: TGTGCCAGCAGCGTAGGCGGGGAGGGTAATGAAAAACTGTTTTTT.

The chain employs TRBV30 and TRBJ2-3; the D is unclear. CDR1 is GTSNPN, CDR2 SVGIG, per germline (reference sequence). The CDR3 length is 12 residues. V lost 2 bases, J lost 3 bases, and 6 bases lay in between. The CDR3 loop is CAWSPTTDTQYF. CDR3 in DNA: TGTGCCTGGAGTCCAACTACAGATACGCAGTATTTT.

Comments on this clone: The junction shows a germline mismatch at one end, possibly a read error. The chain links TRBV28 to TRBJ1-2, with D perhaps TRBD1 (6 bases). This CDR3 is built from 13 residues. Germline V gene lookup returns CDR1 MDHEN and CDR2 SYDVKM. This CDR3 reads CASNVQGAYGYPF. The CDR3, as DNA: TGTGCCAGCAACGTACAGGGTGCCTATGGCTACCCCTTC.

The chain links TRBV18 to TRBJ2-1, with TRBD1 matching over 8 bases. V was clipped by 3 bases and J by 3 bases; unmatched bases: 4. Germline V lookup: CDR1 KGHSH, CDR2 LQKENI. This CDR3 is 15 amino acids long. CDR3 DNA sequence: TGTGCCAGCTCACCGGGGGACAGGTTCTACAATGAGCAGTTCTTC. It encodes CASSPGDRFYNEQFF.

The gene calls are TRBV4-3 and TRBJ2-3, with TRBD2 identical over 7 bases. Losses at the gene ends were 1 base for V and 0 bases for J; bases not matched to a gene: 4. Per germline, CDR1 LGHNA and CDR2 YSLEER. The CDR3 covers 16 residues. The CDR3 sequence: CASSQGLASSTDTQYF. CDR3 nucleotides: TGCGCCAGCAGCCAAGGACTAGCCAGTAGCACAGATACGCAGTATTTT.

The sample holds one count of this clone. The CDR3 DNA sequence: TGCGCCAGCAATTATGGCCAAACTAACTATGGCTACACCTTC. Protein: CASNYGQTNYGYTF. V usage is TRBV5-1 and J usage is TRBJ1-2; D uncertain. In germline, CDR1 is SGHRS, CDR2 YFSETQ. The CDR3 totals 14 residues. Trimming left V 6 bases short and J 0 bases short, with 12 bases between.

The chain is built from TRBV6-1 and TRBJ2-7; 11 bases match TRBD1. Losses at the gene ends were 6 bases for V and 5 bases for J; bases not matched to a gene: 3. The CDR3 length is 13 residues. Germline CDR1 reads MNHNS; CDR2 reads SASEGT. The DNA of the CDR3 is TGTGCCAGCAGAGGACAGGGGGCTAACGAGCAGTACTTC. As protein: CASRGQGANEQYF.

The chain uses TRBV29-1 and TRBJ1-5, with D unresolved. The CDR3 length is 13 residues. Trimming took off 8 bases at V and 5 bases at J, with 16 bases between the two ends. CDR1 SQVTM and CDR2 ANQGSEA come from the germline V gene. The CDR3 sequence is CSCGSARDQPQHF. CDR3 nucleotide sequence: TGCAGCTGTGGCTCGGCGAGGGATCAGCCCCAGCATTTT.

The rearrangement joins TRBV2 to TRBJ2-3; tentatively, D is TRBD2 (6 bases). Trimming shortened V by 6 bases and J by 0 bases, and 16 bases separated the two germline ends. The CDR3 spans 16 residues. CDR1 and CDR2 (germline): SNHLY, FYNNEI. The DNA for the CDR3 is TGTGCCAGCAGGGAGGGAGGCTTCGGGAGCACAGATACGCAGTATTTT. It specifies CASREGGFGSTDTQYF.

This chain uses TRBV27 with TRBJ1-2, with TRBD1 matching over 10 bases. The J segment lost 0 bases and the V segment lost 2 bases, leaving 6 bases of the junction unmatched. This CDR3 region has 17 residues. The germline V gene encodes CDR1 MNHEY and CDR2 SMNVEV (reference sequence). The CDR3 DNA follows: TGTGCCAGCAGTTTAAAGCGGGACAGGGGAACTAACTATGGCTACACCTTC. Translated: CASSLKRDRGTNYGYTF.

The chain is built from TRBV5-6 and TRBJ1-5, with D maybe TRBD1 (6 bases). This CDR3 has 16 residues. Per the germline V gene, CDR1 is SGHDT and CDR2 is YYEEEE. Trimming removed 1 base from V and 6 bases from J, with 17 bases in between. The CDR3: CASSLRDTRFRQPQHF. CDR3 nucleotides: TGTGCCAGCAGCTTGAGGGACACGAGATTCCGTCAGCCCCAGCATTTT.

The chain combines TRBV5-1 with TRBJ2-2, with 8 bases aligning to TRBD2. Looked up from germline, CDR1 is SGHRS and CDR2 is YFSETQ. With V trimmed by 5 bases and J by 6 bases, 6 bases remained unmatched. The CDR3 extends over 14 amino acids. The CDR3 region has the DNA TGCGCCAGCAGAGGGATAGCGGGGTCCGGGGAGCTGTTTTTT. This encodes CASRGIAGSGELFF.

A remark on this clone: Sequence at one end of the junction differs from germline and may be a read error. The V and J genes are TRBV5-8 and TRBJ1-2, with TRBD1 matching 8 bases. Germline V lookup: CDR1 SGHTS, CDR2 YDEGEE. The CDR3 consists of 16 residues. CDR3 nucleotides: TGTGCCAGCAGCTTGATCGGGACAGGTTACTTCTATGGCTACCCCTTC. It codes for CASSLIGTGYFYGYPF.

V is TRBV7-2 and J is TRBJ1-1; TRBD1 matches at 9 bases. V shed 5 bases, J shed 10 bases, and the junction held 11 bases outside the gene matches. Germline V gene sequence: CDR1 SGHTA, CDR2 FQGNSA. This CDR3 has 14 amino acids. CDR3 region: CASSPGQGQGRAFF. For the CDR3, the DNA is TGTGCCAGCAGCCCGGGCCAGGGACAGGGACGAGCTTTCTTT.

V and J are TRBV7-9 and TRBJ1-5; no clear D gene. The V and J ends lost 5 bases and 7 bases respectively, with 9 bases between them. Germline CDR1 is SEHNR and CDR2 is FQNEAQ (reference sequence). The CDR3 contains 12 residues. CDR3 protein: CASSTGSQPQHF. DNA of the CDR3: TGTGCCAGCAGCACCGGTTCACAGCCCCAGCATTTT.

The chain recombines TRBV5-1 with TRBJ2-7; TRBD1 agrees at 7 bases. Germline CDR1 is SGHRS and CDR2 is YFSETQ. This CDR3 contains 14 residues. Trimming removed 3 bases from V and 4 bases from J; junction bases left unmatched: 7. The CDR3 coding sequence is TGCGCCAGCAGCTCTGCCGGGACAGTATACGAGCAGTACTTC. Amino acid sequence: CASSSAGTVYEQYF. Using reference TRBV5-1 and TRBJ2-7 for the parts outside the CDR3, the full variable domain is KAGVTQTPRYLIKTRGQQVTLSCSPISGHRSVSWYQQTPGQGLQFLFEYFSETQRNKGNFPGRFSGRQFSNSRSEMNVSTLELGDSALYLCASSSAGTVYEQYFGPGTRLTVT.

This chain connects TRBV2 to TRBJ1-3; TRBD1 matches at 8 bases. Germline loops: CDR1 SNHLY, CDR2 FYNNEI. CDR3 length: 14 residues. The V segment lost 7 bases and the J segment 3 bases; nucleotides outside the gene matches: 5. CDR3 bases: TGTGCCAGCATCCGAGACAGGGGTGGAAACACCATATATTTT. It codes for CASIRDRGGNTIYF. Using reference TRBV2 and TRBJ1-3 for the parts outside the CDR3, the full variable domain is EPEVTQTPSHQVTQMGQEVILRCVPISNHLYFYWYRQILGQKVEFLVSFYNNEISEKSEIFDDQFSVERPDGSNFTLKIRSTKLEDSAMYFCASIRDRGGNTIYFGEGSWLTVV.

The gene calls are TRBV5-1 and TRBJ2-5; no clear D gene. V lost 2 bases and J lost 1, with 9 bases in between. This CDR3 contains 14 residues. CDR1 and CDR2 (germline): SGHRS, YFSETQ. The CDR3 sequence: CASSLQSPQETQYF. Written as DNA, the CDR3 is TGCGCCAGCAGCTTACAGTCCCCCCAAGAGACCCAGTACTTC.

The CDR3 sequence is CASSALGSREQYF. In nucleotides, the CDR3 is TGTGCCAGCAGCGCCCTAGGGAGTCGGGAGCAGTACTTC. The V call is TRBV11-2, the J call TRBJ2-7, with a tentative D call TRBD2 (5 bases). This CDR3 spans 13 amino acids. V dropped 5 bases and J dropped 7 bases, with 15 bases sitting between them. Germline V gene sequence: CDR1 SGHAT, CDR2 FQNNGV.

The V call is TRBV7-9, the J call TRBJ2-2, with 9 bases that match TRBD1. Germline V gene sequence: CDR1 SEHNR, CDR2 FQNEAQ (reference sequence). The CDR3 runs 14 residues. With 6 bases clipped from V and 2 bases from J, the junction kept 1 base outside the gene matches. The CDR3 sequence is CASRDRGNTGELFF. CDR3 nucleotide sequence: TGTGCCAGCAGGGACAGGGGTAACACCGGGGAGCTGTTTTTT.

This clone was detected once. The rearrangement joins TRBV5-1 to TRBJ1-6, with 9 bases fitting TRBD1. Losses at the gene ends were 4 bases for V and 10 bases for J; bases not matched to a gene: 6. Germline values: CDR1 SGHRS, CDR2 YFSETQ. This CDR3 comprises 14 residues. CDR3 region: CASSGTGRESPLHF. CDR3 bases: TGCGCCAGCAGCGGGACAGGGAGGGAATCACCCCTCCACTTT. The full variable domain, its missing parts supplied by reference TRBV5-1 and TRBJ1-6, is KAGVTQTPRYLIKTRGQQVTLSCSPISGHRSVSWYQQTPGQGLQFLFEYFSETQRNKGNFPGRFSGRQFSNSRSEMNVSTLELGDSALYLCASSGTGRESPLHFGNGTRLTVT.

The CDR3 reads CASGTQGRSMWSPLHF. As DNA, the CDR3 is TGTGCCAGCGGAACGCAGGGGCGGTCGATGTGGTCACCCCTCCACTTT. The chain links TRBV27 to TRBJ1-6, with a weak D call TRBD1 (6 bases). The CDR3 totals 16 residues. V was pared by 8 bases and J by 10 bases, with 24 bases between. CDR1 is MNHEY and CDR2 is SMNVEV in the germline V gene (reference sequence).

The rearrangement uses TRBV18 and TRBJ1-6; D is perhaps TRBD1 (5 bases). This CDR3 region has 15 residues. The germline V gene encodes CDR1 KGHSH and CDR2 LQKENI. V was clipped by 2 bases and J by 7 bases, with 12 bases between them. The CDR3 DNA follows: TGTGCCAGCTCACCAAATCGCCAGGGAAATTCACCCCTCCACTTT. Translating gives CASSPNRQGNSPLHF.